These T cell receptor beta chains were read from a single sample in a study of beta chain features in type 1 diabetes. Measured with immunoSEQ multiplex PCR; TCRdb has only the in-frame clones, and not every one. The sample holds tens of thousands of clones, around 53% seen once. The sequenced sample was Tregs from blood. The receptors come from a woman in her thirties or forties with type 1 diabetes. Each CDR3 is given with its conserved first and last residue. D genes are given only for firm matches. Clone size appears in some rows only: once, few, many, or a class for an expanded clone.

v_gene,abundance,d_gene,j_gene,CDR3aa,CDR3nt
TRBV7-6,few,NA,TRBJ2-5,CASSLFNNGETQYF,TGTGCCAGCAGCTTGTTTAACAACGGGGAGACCCAGTACTTC
TRBV28,NA,NA,TRBJ1-2,CASSQGQSHYGYTF,TGTGCCAGCAGCCAAGGACAGAGTCACTATGGCTACACCTTC
TRBV2,once,TRBD1,TRBJ1-6,CASSEGVGTGSSPLHF,TGTGCCAGCAGTGAAGGTGTGGGGACAGGGAGTTCACCCCTCCACTTT
TRBV7-2,few,TRBD2,TRBJ2-5,CASSLATSGEETQYF,TGTGCCAGCAGCTTAGCTACTAGCGGGGAAGAGACCCAGTACTTC
TRBV11-2,NA,TRBD1,TRBJ1-4,CASSSGQDGPEKLFF,TGTGCCAGCAGTTCCGGACAGGATGGACCTGAAAAACTGTTTTTT
TRBV7-2,NA,TRBD2,TRBJ2-1,CASSTAGLAGGGEQFF,TGTGCCAGCAGCACGGCCGGACTAGCGGGAGGAGGTGAGCAGTTCTTC
TRBV7-9,NA,TRBD1,TRBJ1-6,CASSSQGSSYNSPLHF,TGTGCCAGCAGCTCACAGGGGAGCTCCTATAATTCACCCCTCCACTTT
TRBV30,NA,NA,TRBJ1-2,CAWSGGGPDRATF,TGTGCCTGGAGTGGGGGAGGGCCCGACCGGGCCACCTTC
TRBV11-2,once,TRBD2,TRBJ2-3,CASSLALAGRASTDTQYF,TGTGCCAGCAGCTTAGCACTAGCGGGACGTGCTAGCACAGATACGCAGTATTTT
TRBV7-9,NA,TRBD1,TRBJ1-2,CASSRGQGGYTF,TGTGCCAGCAGCCGGGGACAGGGGGGCTACACCTTC
TRBV5-1,NA,TRBD1,TRBJ2-7,CASSSQGDISYEQYF,TGCGCCAGCAGCTCCCAGGGGGATATCTCCTACGAGCAGTACTTC
TRBV7-2,NA,NA,TRBJ1-1,CASSLTFSRGNTEAFF,TGTGCCAGCAGCTTGACATTTTCTCGTGGCAACACTGAAGCTTTCTTT
TRBV5-1,NA,NA,TRBJ2-3,CASSQDRMQGDTQYF,TGCGCCAGCAGCCAAGACAGGATGCAGGGAGATACGCAGTATTTT
TRBV19,NA,NA,TRBJ1-1,CASSTSRVPLNTEAFF,TGTGCCAGTAGTACTTCCAGGGTACCGTTGAACACTGAAGCTTTCTTT
TRBV19,once,TRBD1,TRBJ1-1,CASSTGQDTEAFF,TGTGCCAGTAGTACTGGACAGGACACTGAAGCTTTCTTT
TRBV5-4,few,TRBD2,TRBJ2-2,CASSLRTSGEGGELFF,TGTGCCAGCAGCCTCCGGACTAGCGGGGAGGGCGGGGAGCTGTTTTTT
TRBV11-2,NA,NA,TRBJ2-6,CASSLGSQGTPGANVLTF,TGTGCCAGCAGCTTAGGCTCACAGGGAACCCCTGGGGCCAACGTCCTGACTTTC
TRBV7-2,few,TRBD1,TRBJ2-7,CASSTGTGTPLQYF,TGTGCCAGCAGTACCGGGACAGGCACTCCTCTGCAGTACTTC
TRBV5-1,few,TRBD1,TRBJ2-7,CASSLIGQGANEQYF,TGCGCCAGCAGCTTAATAGGACAGGGGGCAAACGAGCAGTACTTC
TRBV6-5,NA,NA,TRBJ2-7,CASSYQAGETYEQYF,TGTGCCAGCAGTTATCAGGCAGGGGAAACCTACGAGCAGTACTTC
TRBV7-6,NA,NA,TRBJ1-2,CASEWQGPNYGYTF,TGTGCCAGCGAATGGCAGGGGCCTAACTATGGCTACACCTTC
TRBV7-9,NA,NA,TRBJ1-3,CASSFSRQSTGNTIYF,TGTGCCAGCAGTTTTTCTCGACAGTCTACTGGAAACACCATATATTTT
TRBV11-2,NA,NA,TRBJ2-3,CASSFAGLDTQYF,TGTGCCAGCAGCTTTGCAGGATTAGATACGCAGTATTTT
TRBV20-1,once,TRBD2,TRBJ2-5,CSGGGRGTQYF,TGCAGCGGGGGGGGTAGGGGAACCCAGTACTTC
TRBV15,NA,NA,TRBJ1-1,CATSRDEVGAVNTEAFF,TGTGCCACCAGCAGAGATGAGGTGGGGGCTGTGAACACTGAAGCTTTCTTT
TRBV14,NA,NA,TRBJ1-2,CASSQGQGHGYTF,TGTGCCAGCAGCCAAGGGCAGGGCCATGGCTACACCTTC
TRBV30,few,NA,TRBJ2-7,CAWRMAGAYEQYF,TGTGCCTGGAGAATGGCAGGGGCCTACGAGCAGTACTTC
TRBV5-1,NA,TRBD1,TRBJ2-5,CASSLQGGETQYF,TGCGCCAGCAGCTTACAGGGGGGAGAGACCCAGTACTTC
TRBV5-1,once,TRBD1,TRBJ2-5,CASSLSILTGAETQYF,TGCGCCAGCAGCTTGAGTATCCTTACAGGGGCAGAGACCCAGTACTTC
TRBV19,few,TRBD2,TRBJ2-1,CASSISPAGGLEQFF,TGTGCCAGTAGTATTAGCCCAGCGGGAGGGCTTGAGCAGTTCTTC
TRBV20-1,NA,TRBD2,TRBJ2-7,CSALASNEQYF,TGCAGTGCACTAGCGTCGAACGAGCAGTACTTC
TRBV19,once,NA,TRBJ2-5,CASSSPPQGETQYF,TGTGCCAGTAGCTCCCCCCCGCAGGGGGAGACCCAGTACTTC
TRBV7-2,medium-sized,TRBD2,TRBJ2-3,CASSLQAGVTDTQYF,TGTGCCAGCAGCTTACAGGCGGGGGTCACAGATACGCAGTATTTT
TRBV7-2,few,NA,TRBJ1-4,CASSLDGVVNEKLFF,TGTGCCAGCAGCTTAGACGGGGTGGTTAATGAAAAACTGTTTTTT
TRBV29-1,NA,TRBD2,TRBJ2-1,CSVTGTSDGSNEQFF,TGCAGCGTGACCGGGACTAGTGACGGGAGCAATGAGCAGTTCTTC
TRBV27,NA,TRBD2,TRBJ2-1,CASSPSGRGNEQFF,TGTGCCAGCAGTCCTAGCGGTCGGGGCAATGAGCAGTTCTTC
TRBV4-1,NA,NA,TRBJ2-7,CASSLDKAYEQYF,TGCGCCAGCAGCCTTGACAAGGCCTACGAGCAGTACTTC
TRBV5-1,NA,NA,TRBJ2-1,CASGSLRVGDNEQFF,TGCGCCAGCGGAAGCTTGAGGGTAGGAGACAATGAGCAGTTCTTC
TRBV2,once,NA,TRBJ2-3,CASSPTSDTQYF,TGTGCCAGCAGTCCCACTAGCGATACGCAGTATTTT
TRBV7-6,NA,TRBD2,TRBJ2-3,CASSKKDPSGGYTSTDTQYF,TGTGCCAGCAGCAAAAAGGACCCTAGCGGGGGCTATACTAGCACAGATACGCAGTATTTT
TRBV6-6,NA,NA,TRBJ2-2,CASSKGWGRTGELFF,TGTGCCAGCAGTAAGGGCTGGGGGCGCACCGGGGAGCTGTTTTTT
TRBV6-1,once,NA,TRBJ2-1,CASREGLGNEQFF,TGTGCCAGCAGAGAGGGTTTGGGCAATGAGCAGTTCTTC
TRBV7-3,NA,TRBD1,TRBJ2-3,CASSLAVGTGVADTQYF,TGTGCCAGCAGCTTAGCGGTCGGGACAGGGGTAGCAGATACGCAGTATTTT
TRBV2,few,NA,TRBJ1-3,CASSSTLLGNTIYF,TGTGCCAGCAGTTCTACCCTACTTGGAAACACCATATATTTT
TRBV4-2,NA,TRBD1,TRBJ2-7,CASSQDAGTGFYEQYF,TGTGCCAGCAGCCAAGATGCCGGGACAGGGTTCTACGAGCAGTACTTC
TRBV7-2,few,NA,TRBJ1-1,CASRPRTANTEAFF,TGTGCCAGCAGGCCCCGAACAGCGAACACTGAAGCTTTCTTT
TRBV6-1,few,TRBD1,TRBJ2-3,CASSESVLTGLTDTQYF,TGTGCCAGCAGTGAATCAGTTCTGACAGGGCTCACAGATACGCAGTATTTT
TRBV5-1,NA,TRBD2,TRBJ2-5,CASSLRTSGDQETQYF,TGCGCCAGCAGCTTGCGGACTAGCGGGGACCAAGAGACCCAGTACTTC
TRBV28,NA,NA,TRBJ1-2,CASSPFYYGYTF,TGTGCCAGCAGTCCTTTTTACTATGGCTACACCTTC
TRBV30,NA,NA,TRBJ1-2,CAWSVGHLGDYGYTF,TGTGCCTGGAGTGTGGGACATCTGGGAGACTATGGCTACACCTTC
TRBV6-6,NA,NA,TRBJ1-2,CASRVLSQFYGYTF,TGTGCCAGCAGAGTTCTCTCACAGTTCTATGGCTACACCTTC
TRBV10-3,NA,TRBD1,TRBJ1-2,CAISSWTGIFGYTF,TGTGCCATCAGCTCCTGGACAGGGATATTCGGCTACACCTTC
TRBV11-3,NA,TRBD1,TRBJ2-2,CASSRSPGQASTGELFF,TGTGCCAGCAGCCGATCTCCGGGACAGGCCAGCACCGGGGAGCTGTTTTTT
TRBV18,few,TRBD2,TRBJ2-5,CASSLLAGETQYF,TGTGCCAGCTCACTACTAGCGGGAGAGACCCAGTACTTC
TRBV7-2,NA,TRBD1,TRBJ1-2,CASSLWGQGNYGYTF,TGTGCCAGCAGCTTATGGGGACAGGGGAACTATGGCTACACCTTC
TRBV5-1,NA,NA,TRBJ1-1,CASSLRDMRNTEAFF,TGCGCCAGCAGCTTGAGGGACATGAGGAACACTGAAGCTTTCTTT
TRBV28,few,NA,TRBJ2-1,CASNEALGDFNEQFF,TGTGCCAGCAATGAGGCCTTAGGGGACTTCAATGAGCAGTTCTTC
TRBV7-2,NA,TRBD1,TRBJ2-7,CASSLSGTVSYEQYF,TGTGCCAGCAGCTTATCCGGGACAGTGAGCTACGAGCAGTACTTC